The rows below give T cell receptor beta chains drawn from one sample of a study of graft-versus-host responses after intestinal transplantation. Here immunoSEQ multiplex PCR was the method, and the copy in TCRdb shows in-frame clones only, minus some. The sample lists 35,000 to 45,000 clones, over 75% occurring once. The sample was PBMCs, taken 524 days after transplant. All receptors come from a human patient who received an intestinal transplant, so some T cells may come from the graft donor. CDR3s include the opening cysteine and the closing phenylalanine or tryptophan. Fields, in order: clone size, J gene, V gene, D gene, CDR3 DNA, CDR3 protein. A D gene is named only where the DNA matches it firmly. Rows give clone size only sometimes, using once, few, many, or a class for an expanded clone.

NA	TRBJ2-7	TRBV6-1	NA	TGTGCCAGCAGTGGTACAGGTCTCCGGGCGTACTTC	CASSGTGLRAYF
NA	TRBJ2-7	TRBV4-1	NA	TGCGCCAGCAGCCAAGATCATTCAAGCTACGAGCAGTACTTC	CASSQDHSSYEQYF
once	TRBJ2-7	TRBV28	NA	TGTGCCAGCAGTCTACCCATCACGCTTAACGAGCAGTACTTC	CASSLPITLNEQYF
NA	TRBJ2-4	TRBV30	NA	TGTGCCTGGACACCCCTAGCCAAAAACATTCAGTACTTC	CAWTPLAKNIQYF
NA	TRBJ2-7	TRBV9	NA	TGTGCCAGCAGCGCCGGCCCCGGGGGCGGGACTACCTACGAGCAGTACTTC	CASSAGPGGGTTYEQYF
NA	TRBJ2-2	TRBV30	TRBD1	TGTGCCCGGGCACAGGGGGCAGGGCACACCGGGGAGCTGTTTTTT	CARAQGAGHTGELFF
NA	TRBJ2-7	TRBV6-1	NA	TGTGCCGACGGGGGTAGTTCCTCCTACGAGCAGTACTTC	CADGGSSSYEQYF
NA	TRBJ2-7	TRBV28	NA	TGTGCCAGCTCCTTTCAGATTTCCTACGAGCAGTACTTC	CASSFQISYEQYF
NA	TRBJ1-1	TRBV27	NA	TGTGCCAGCAGTTGGGGGGTCAACACTGAAGCTTTCTTT	CASSWGVNTEAFF
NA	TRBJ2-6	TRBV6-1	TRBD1	TGTGCCAGCAGTGCGCGACAGGGGGTTGGCTCTGGGGCCAACGTCCTGACTTTC	CASSARQGVGSGANVLTF
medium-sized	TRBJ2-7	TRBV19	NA	TGTGCCAGTAGTAGCGTGGGCCACTACGAGCAGTACTTC	CASSSVGHYEQYF
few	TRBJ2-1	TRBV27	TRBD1	TGTGCCAGCAGTCTCCGGACAGGGGCCAATGAGCAGTTCTTC	CASSLRTGANEQFF
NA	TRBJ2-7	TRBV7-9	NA	TGTGCCAGCAGCCCGCCCCTAACGGTTGGGCACGAGCAGTACTTC	CASSPPLTVGHEQYF
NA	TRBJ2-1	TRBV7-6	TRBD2	TGTGCCAGCAGCTTAGTTCCTAGCGGGAGTAATGAGCAGTTCTTC	CASSLVPSGSNEQFF
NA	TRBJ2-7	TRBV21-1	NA	TGTGCCAGCAGCAATGAACCCCTTTGGGGAGAGGGCCAAAGTCCGAGCTCCTACGAGCAGTACTTC	CASSNEPLWGEGQSPSSYEQYF
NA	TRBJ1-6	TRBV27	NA	TGTGCCAGCAGCTTCGGCCAAGAGAATTCACCCCTCCACTTT	CASSFGQENSPLHF
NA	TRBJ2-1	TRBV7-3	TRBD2	TGTGCCAGCAGCTTATCCGGGGGGGTCTCCTACAATGAGCAGTTCTTC	CASSLSGGVSYNEQFF
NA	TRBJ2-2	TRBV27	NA	TGTGCCAGCAGTTCCTGGACAGTTAACGGGGAGCTGTTTTTT	CASSSWTVNGELFF
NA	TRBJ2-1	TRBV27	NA	TGTGCCAGCAGGGTCGGGAAGTTGGGGTTAGACAATGAGCAGTTCTTC	CASRVGKLGLDNEQFF
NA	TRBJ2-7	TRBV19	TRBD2	TGTGCCAGTAGTAATCTACTGACTAGCGGGACCTACGAGCAGTACTTC	CASSNLLTSGTYEQYF
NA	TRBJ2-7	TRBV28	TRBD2	TGTGCCAGCAGTTTACCGGGAGGGGGTCTCGAGCAGTACTTC	CASSLPGGGLEQYF
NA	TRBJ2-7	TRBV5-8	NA	TGTGCCAGCAGCTTCAACGAGCAGTACTTC	CASSFNEQYF
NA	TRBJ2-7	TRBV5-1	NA	TGCGCCAGCAGCGAGGACTACGAGCAGTACTTC	CASSEDYEQYF
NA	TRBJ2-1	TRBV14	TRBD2	TGTGCCAGCAGCCAAGATTTGGCGGGAGGGCCCTACAATGAGCAGTTCTTC	CASSQDLAGGPYNEQFF
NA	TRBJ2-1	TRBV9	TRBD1	TGTGCCAGCAGCGTAGCACAGGGGGGGCAGTTCTTC	CASSVAQGGQFF
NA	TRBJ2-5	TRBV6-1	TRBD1	TGTGCCAGCAGTGAAGCGCTTCTGGCAGGGGGCCGAGCTTGGTCCGGAGAGACCCAGTACTTC	CASSEALLAGGRAWSGETQYF
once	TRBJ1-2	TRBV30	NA	TGTGCCTGGAGCGAAGGGGGGGTCTATGGCTACACCTTC	CAWSEGGVYGYTF
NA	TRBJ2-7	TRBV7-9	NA	TGTGCCAGCAGCTTAGCAGGCAGGGAGGTCGAGCAGTACTTC	CASSLAGREVEQYF
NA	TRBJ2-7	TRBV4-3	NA	TGCGCCAGCAGCCAAGATGGTGCGAGCTCCTACGAGCAGTACTTC	CASSQDGASSYEQYF
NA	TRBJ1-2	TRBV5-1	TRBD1	TGCGCCAGCAGCTTGGTTGGGACAGGGGGTCTTGGCTACACCTTC	CASSLVGTGGLGYTF
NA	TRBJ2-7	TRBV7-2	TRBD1	TGTGCCAGCAGCTCCGGGACAGGGACCTACGAGCAGTACTTC	CASSSGTGTYEQYF
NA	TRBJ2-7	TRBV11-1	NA	TGTGCCAGCAGCTTTGGAGCGATCTACGAGCAGTACTTC	CASSFGAIYEQYF
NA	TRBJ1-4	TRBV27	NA	TGTGCCAGCTCCAGGTCTATAGATGAAAAACTGTTTTTT	CASSRSIDEKLFF
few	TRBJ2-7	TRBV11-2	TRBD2	TGTGCCAGCAGCTTTGGCGGGAGGATAGGCTACGAGCAGTACTTC	CASSFGGRIGYEQYF
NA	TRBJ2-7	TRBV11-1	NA	TGTGCCAGCAGCCTGACAGGGACTCTGGCCTACGAGCAGTACTTC	CASSLTGTLAYEQYF
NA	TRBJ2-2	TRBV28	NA	TGTGCCAGCAGTTTAGGATTTTTGGGGGGGCCGGTAACCGGGGAGCTGTTTTTT	CASSLGFLGGPVTGELFF
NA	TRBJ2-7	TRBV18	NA	TGTGCCAGCTCACCGTCCCAATACGAGCAGTACTTC	CASSPSQYEQYF
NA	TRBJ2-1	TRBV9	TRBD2	TGTGCCAGCAGCCCCCGGGCTAGCGGGAGGGCCGTATACAATGAGCAGTTCTTC	CASSPRASGRAVYNEQFF
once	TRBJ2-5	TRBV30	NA	TGTGCCTGGACCCTCGGGGGGCGCCTCCAAGAGACCCAGTACTTC	CAWTLGGRLQETQYF
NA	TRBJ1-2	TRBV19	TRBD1	TGTGCCAGTACCGACACACAGGGGAACGGCTACACCTTC	CASTDTQGNGYTF
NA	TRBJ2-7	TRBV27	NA	TGTGCCAGCAGTTCTAAGGGGGGGGGCGGTTACGAGCAGTACTTC	CASSSKGGGGYEQYF
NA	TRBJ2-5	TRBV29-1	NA	TGCAGCGTTGAAACGACAGGACAAGAGACCCAGTACTTC	CSVETTGQETQYF
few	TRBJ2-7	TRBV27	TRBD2	TGTGCCAGCAGTTTCGGGCCGGGGGGAGGGGAGCAGTACTTC	CASSFGPGGGEQYF
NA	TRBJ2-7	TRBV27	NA	TGTGCCAGCAGAAGGACACAAGTGTACGAGCAGTACTTC	CASRRTQVYEQYF
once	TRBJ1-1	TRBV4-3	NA	TGCGCCAGCAGCCAAGGCCTGGCGTCGAGCACTGAAGCTTTCTTT	CASSQGLASSTEAFF
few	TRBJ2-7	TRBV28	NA	TGTGCCAGCAGTTTAATCCAGGGTTACAACGAGCAGTACTTC	CASSLIQGYNEQYF
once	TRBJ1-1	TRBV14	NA	TGTGCCAGCAGCGGTCCCTTCCGGAATACTGAAGCTTTCTTT	CASSGPFRNTEAFF
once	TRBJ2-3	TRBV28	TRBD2	TGTGCCAGCGGGCTAGCGGGAGGGAAGTCAGATACGCAGTATTTT	CASGLAGGKSDTQYF
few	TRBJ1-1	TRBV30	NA	TGTGCCTGGGACGGAGACAGGTTGAACACTGAAGCTTTCTTT	CAWDGDRLNTEAFF
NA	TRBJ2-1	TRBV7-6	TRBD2	TGTGCCAGCAGCTCGCTAGCGGGAGGGCCAGGTGAGCAGTTCTTC	CASSSLAGGPGEQFF
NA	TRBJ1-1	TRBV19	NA	TGTGCCAGTAGTAGGGGAACGCCTGAAGCTTTCTTT	CASSRGTPEAFF